This TCR beta chain emerged from a study of blood T cell repertoires in COVID-19. Study information: Donors in the United States, Italy and Spain gave samples during acute or convalescent COVID-19. Sources were T cells, B-cell-depleted T cells, or PBMCs; the material itself was cDNA or gDNA.

How the authors handled the data: By means of reference gene primer amplification, nucleated cell counts were estimated. Profiling relied on immunoSEQ multiplex PCR, and the TCRdb table lists in-frame clones only, not all of them. That table gives V, J and clone size, and the DNA gave D and trimming. The sample consists of almost 100,000 clones, approximately 89% of them appearing once. The clonotype was recovered from a man aged 50-60 years with acute or convalescent COVID-19. The sample comprised peripheral blood.

In DNA, the CDR3 is TGTGCCAGTAGTTGGGACAGGGTCTCGAACACCGGGGAGCTGTTTTTT. Protein sequence: CASSWDRVSNTGELFF. The chain is built from TRBV19 and TRBJ2-2; 9 nucleotides line up with TRBD1. Germline V gene sequence: CDR1 LNHDA, CDR2 SQIVND (reference sequence). The CDR3 has 16 amino acids. V shed 5 bases, J shed 0 bases, and the junction held 4 bases outside the gene matches. Based on the CDR3 plus reference TRBV19 and TRBJ2-2, the full variable domain is DGGITQSPKYLFRKEGQNVTLSCEQNLNHDAMYWYRQDPGQGLRLIYYSQIVNDFQKGDIAEGYSVSREKKESFPLTVTSAQKNPTAFYLCASSWDRVSNTGELFFGEGSRLTVL.